Below are 20 T cell receptor beta chains sequenced from a single sample in a study of T cell responses to AZD1222 COVID-19 vaccine. Clones were read by immunoSEQ multiplex PCR, and TCRdb kept only the in-frame ones, dropping some. The table records about 210,000 clones, approximately 94% of them present only once. Source: peripheral blood, taken 28 days after the second dose of the MenACWY control vaccine. The source of these receptors is an adult who received the MenACWY meningococcal vaccine as a control.

The rearrangement joins TRBV30 to TRBJ1-3, with D tentatively TRBD1 (5 bases). Trimming stripped 4 bases from V and 0 bases from J, with 10 bases between. The CDR3 is 14 amino acids. CDR1 is GTSNPN and CDR2 is SVGIG in the germline V gene (reference sequence). This CDR3 reads CAWTGGHSGNTIYF. The CDR3 DNA reads as TGTGCCTGGACTGGGGGTCACTCTGGAAACACCATATATTTT.

This clone showed up just once. This chain connects TRBV6-5 to TRBJ2-1, with 12 bases matching TRBD2. The CDR3 has 15 residues. V was clipped by 2 bases and J by 7 bases; unmatched bases: 3. In germline, CDR1 is MNHEY, CDR2 SVGAGI. CDR3: CASSYQGLAGNEQFF. CDR3 DNA: TGTGCCAGCAGTTACCAAGGACTAGCGGGGAATGAGCAGTTCTTC.

The chain carries TRBV19 and TRBJ2-3; TRBD2 aligns across 14 bases. CDR1 is LNHDA and CDR2 is SQIVND in the germline V gene (reference sequence). V lost 1 base, J lost 2 bases, and 5 bases stayed unmatched. The CDR3 covers 18 residues. The CDR3 loop reads CASSIAGGLAGATDTQYF. The DNA of the CDR3 is TGTGCCAGTAGTATAGCCGGGGGACTAGCGGGAGCCACAGATACGCAGTATTTT.

The chain is built from TRBV1 and TRBJ2-4; whether TRBD2, the table's D call, matches the DNA was not checked. TRBV1 is given as a pseudogene. The CDR3 consists of 12 residues. In DNA, the CDR3 is TGCACCAGCAGCCAAGATCCCTATACTCAGTACTTC. This encodes CTSSQDPYTQYF.

The V call is TRBV5-1, the J call TRBJ2-3; D gene uncertain. V gave up 3 bases and J gave up 6 bases, with 8 bases separating them. Germline V gives CDR1 SGHRS, CDR2 YFSETQ. This CDR3 is 12 amino acids long. Here the CDR3 DNA reads TGCGCCAGCAGCTCACCCACGGATACGCAGTATTTT. Amino acid sequence: CASSSPTDTQYF.

V and J are TRBV9 and TRBJ1-1, with D possibly TRBD1 on 6 matching bases. Germline V gene data show CDR1 as SGDLS and CDR2 as YYNGEE. The CDR3 extends over 15 amino acids. The V end lost 0 bases, the J end lost 4 bases, and 13 bases lay between the germline ends. The CDR3 DNA follows: TGTGCCAGCAGCGTAGGGGGGGGCCAGGGCACTGAAGCTTTCTTT. It translates to CASSVGGGQGTEAFF.

The rearrangement links TRBV28 to TRBJ2-1; TRBD1 aligns across 7 bases. CDR1 is MDHEN, CDR2 SYDVKM, per germline. The J segment lost 2 bases and the V segment lost 6 bases, leaving 4 bases of the junction unmatched. The length of the CDR3 is 14 residues. CDR3 DNA: TGTGCCAGCAGCCAAGGGACAGCCTACAATGAGCAGTTCTTC. It is translated as CASSQGTAYNEQFF.

This rearrangement joins TRBV28 to TRBJ2-7; D is uncertain. With 4 bases removed from V and 7 bases from J, the gap between germline ends came to 20 bases. Germline V CDR1 and CDR2: MDHEN, SYDVKM. The CDR3 is made up of 15 amino acids. Here the CDR3 reads CASSSSIDSAVEQYF. CDR3 in DNA: TGTGCCAGCAGTTCCTCAATTGATTCGGCGGTGGAGCAGTACTTC.

The chain carries TRBV19 and TRBJ1-3; D is uncertain. Germline values: CDR1 LNHDA, CDR2 SQIVND (reference sequence). The length of the CDR3 is 16 residues. With 11 bases removed from V and 0 bases from J, the gap between germline ends came to 20 bases. This CDR3 is CAARGAEGYSGNTIYF. CDR3 nucleotide sequence: TGTGCCGCCCGGGGAGCGGAGGGTTACTCTGGAAACACCATATATTTT.

The chain joins TRBV15 to TRBJ2-7; 9 bases are shared with TRBD2. J lost 2 bases, V lost 0 bases, and 8 bases had no gene match. Germline lookup yields CDR1 LNHNV and CDR2 YYDKDF (reference sequence). There are 17 residues in the CDR3. CDR3 nucleotide sequence: TGTGCCACCAGCAGAGATCTGACGGCTAGCGGGACCTACGAGCAGTACTTC. This gives the protein CATSRDLTASGTYEQYF.

The V call is TRBV6-2 or TRBV6-3, the J call TRBJ1-5; TRBD1 matches at 8 bases. The CDR3 loop spans 16 amino acids. The V segment lost 2 bases and the J segment 8 bases; nucleotides outside the gene matches: 11. Looked up from germline, CDR1 is MNHEY and CDR2 is SVGEGT. The CDR3 sequence is CASSYTDRGGWEPQHF. Here the CDR3 DNA reads TGTGCCAGCAGTTACACAGACAGGGGCGGTTGGGAGCCCCAGCATTTT.

The V gene is TRBV4-2, the J gene TRBJ1-4; 9 nucleotides align to TRBD1. Germline V gives CDR1 LGHNA, CDR2 YNFKEQ. J was trimmed by 8 bases and V by 0 bases; bases with no gene match: 4. The CDR3 consists of 15 residues. CDR3 amino acids: CASSQEGQGMEKLFF. The DNA of the CDR3 is TGTGCCAGCAGCCAAGAGGGACAGGGCATGGAAAAACTGTTTTTT.

V usage is TRBV18 and J usage is TRBJ1-1, with D perhaps TRBD1 (6 bases). The ends were cut back, 4 bases at V and 4 bases at J, with 16 bases in the middle. CDR3 size: 15 residues. Germline V gene lookup returns CDR1 KGHSH and CDR2 LQKENI. This CDR3 is CASSQSGGGATEAFF. CDR3 nucleotide sequence: TGTGCCAGCTCACAATCTGGAGGGGGGGCCACTGAAGCTTTCTTT.

This rearrangement joins TRBV4-3 to TRBJ2-3, with TRBD2 identical over 8 bases. Germline loops: CDR1 LGHNA, CDR2 YSLEER. V lost 6 bases and J lost 0; bases outside the gene matches: 2. CDR3 size: 14 residues. The CDR3 DNA is TGCGCCAGCAGTCTAGCGGGTAGCACAGATACGCAGTATTTT. Amino acids: CASSLAGSTDTQYF.

This clone was picked up one time. This chain joins TRBV4-1 and TRBJ1-2; D may be TRBD1 (6 bases). The V end lost 0 bases, the J end lost 7 bases, and 15 bases lay between the germline ends. Germline V gene sequence: CDR1 MGHRA, CDR2 YSYEKL. This CDR3 region has 15 residues. The CDR3 DNA reads TGCGCCAGCAGCCAAGAATCCACAGGGCTGGCTGGCTACACCTTC. Its translation is CASSQESTGLAGYTF.

The rearrangement uses TRBV14 and TRBJ1-1; possible D gene TRBD1, 5 bases. From germline, CDR1 is SGHDN and CDR2 FVKESK. V lost 0 bases to trimming and J lost 2 bases, with 16 bases between them. The CDR3 has 17 residues. CDR3 protein: CASSQDIAETANTEAFF. CDR3 bases: TGTGCCAGCAGCCAAGATATAGCGGAGACAGCCAACACTGAAGCTTTCTTT.

The chain carries TRBV6-2 or TRBV6-3 and TRBJ2-1, with D hard to call. The CDR3 sequence is 12 residues long. Germline CDR1 MNHEY, CDR2 SVGEGT. V lost 3 bases to trimming and J lost 6 bases, with 6 bases between them. DNA for the CDR3: TGTGCCAGCAGTTATAAGGGCAATGAGCAGTTCTTC. Its translation: CASSYKGNEQFF.

The V call is TRBV6-2 or TRBV6-3, the J call TRBJ1-5; 7 positions match TRBD1. CDR1 MNHEY and CDR2 SVGEGT come from the germline V gene. J lost 6 bases, V lost 4 bases, and 15 bases had no gene match. The CDR3 is made up of 17 amino acids. CDR3 region: CASSFLPRGQGVQPQHF. The CDR3 DNA reads TGTGCCAGCAGTTTCCTCCCTAGGGGCCAGGGGGTTCAGCCCCAGCATTTT.

The CDR3 bases are TGTGCCAGCTGGTCAGGTCATGAAAAACTGTTTTTT. This translates into CASWSGHEKLFF. The genes are TRBV2 and TRBJ1-4, with D unresolved. This CDR3 spans 12 amino acids. Germline CDR1 and CDR2: SNHLY and FYNNEI. V dropped 8 bases and J dropped 6 bases, with 10 bases sitting between them.

V is TRBV28 and J is TRBJ1-3; no definite D call. V dropped 10 bases and J dropped 4 bases, with 17 bases sitting between them. This CDR3 has 14 residues. The germline V gene encodes CDR1 MDHEN and CDR2 SYDVKM. As DNA, the CDR3 is TGTGCCACCACGACGGTTTCTCGAGGAAACACCATATATTTT. It is translated as CATTTVSRGNTIYF.